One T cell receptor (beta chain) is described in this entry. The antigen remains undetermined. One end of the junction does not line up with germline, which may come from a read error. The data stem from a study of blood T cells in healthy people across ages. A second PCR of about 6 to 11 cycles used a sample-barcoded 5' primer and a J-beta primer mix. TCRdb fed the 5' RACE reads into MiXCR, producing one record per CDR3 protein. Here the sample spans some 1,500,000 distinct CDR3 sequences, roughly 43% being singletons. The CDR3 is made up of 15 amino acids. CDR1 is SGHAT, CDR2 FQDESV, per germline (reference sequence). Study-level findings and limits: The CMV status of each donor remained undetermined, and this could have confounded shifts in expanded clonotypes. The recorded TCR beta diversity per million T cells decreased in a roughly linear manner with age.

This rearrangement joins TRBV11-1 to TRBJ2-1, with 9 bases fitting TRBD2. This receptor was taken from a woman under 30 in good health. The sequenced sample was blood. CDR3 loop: CASSSLAGASVEQFF. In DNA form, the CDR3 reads TGCGCCAGCAGCTCCTTAGCGGGAGCAAGCGTTGAGCAGTTCTTC.